This T cell receptor beta chain was captured by sequencing in a study of OX40 agonist ivuxolimab in advanced cancers. About the research overall: Patients were under 90% male with ages roughly 20 to 85, mean about 65.

General study points: CD4+ and CD8+ blood T cells expanded clonally by week 6 at 0.1 to 3.0 mg/kg.

V gave up 3 bases and J gave up 4 bases, with 10 bases separating them. CDR1 ENHRY and CDR2 SYGVKD come from the germline V gene. This CDR3 is built from 14 residues. The table came from immunoSEQ multiplex PCR; TCRdb's copy has only in-frame clones and leaves some out. The sample contains roughly 110,000 clones, approximately 90% of which appear only once. In the case of this clone: Its target is unknown.

The chain recombines TRBV10-3 with TRBJ1-3, with no clear D. Sample: CD4+ or CD8+ T cells sorted from blood, taken in a trial of the OX40 agonist ivuxolimab. This TCR was recovered from an adult with an advanced solid tumor such as melanoma, head and neck, liver or kidney cancer. This chain's CDR3 is CAISDSRSGNTIYF. The CDR3 bases are TGTGCCATCAGTGACTCTCGCAGCGGAAACACCATATATTTT.